What follows describes a single T cell receptor (beta chain). Its target is not known. CDR3 size: 15 residues. Germline assignment: CDR1 MNHNS and CDR2 SASEGT. V lost 2 bases, J lost 3 bases, and 8 bases lay in between. The data belong to a study of metastatic and nonmetastatic thyroid tumors. Study-wide background: The authors compared repertoires across blood and tumor or nodule tissue from malignant and benign thyroid patients.

In the original analysis: Between-group CDR3 differences, defined by clinicopathological status, yielded a distant-metastasis classifier for papillary thyroid cancer. TCRdb reprocessed the PCR reads using MiXCR. The V and J calls here are based on TCRdb, not the publication. The table records around 70,000 clones, roughly 18% of them present only once. Until they underwent thyroid surgery, no patient had received any treatment. Study-level points and caveats: Benign nodules were reported to have significantly lower TCR beta diversity than malignant thyroid tumors, in blood and tumor.

The specimen was blood. The origin of this receptor is a female donor with papillary thyroid cancer or a benign thyroid nodule (not recorded which). Some clones in this sample may be carry-over from other donors' samples. The chain employs TRBV6-1 and TRBJ1-6, with TRBD1 as a possible D gene (5 bases). The CDR3 nucleotides read TGTGCCAGCAGTGAAATGGGGCTCTATAATTCACCCCTCCACTTT. The encoded protein is CASSEMGLYNSPLHF.